What follows is one T cell receptor (beta chain) and its context. Its antigen is unidentified. V was shortened by 7 bases and J by 3 bases, with 12 bases between the two germline ends. CDR3 length: 14 residues. From the reads, TCRdb called clonotypes with MiXCR, one entry per CDR3 protein. Of hundreds of thousands of distinct CDR3 sequences listed, 30% to 40% were seen once; the top ten hold about 20%. This sample stems from a study of T cell repertoires in cytomegalovirus infection. This sequence joins TRBV12-3 or TRBV12-4 and TRBJ1-4, with D possibly being TRBD1 (6 bases). Sequenced here: cultured PBMCs, sampled from culture after CMV antigen stimulation. This clonotype was sampled from a human donor in good health (CMV status not recorded). Some clones in this sample may be carry-over from other donors' samples. The CDR3: CASTQGLSNEKLFF. In DNA form, the CDR3 reads TGTGCCAGCACCCAGGGGCTATCTAATGAAAAACTGTTTTTT.